This TCR beta chain was retrieved from a study of Ad26.COV2.S vaccination and SARS-CoV-2 variants. Study-wide context: Administration of Ad26.COV2.S was intramuscular, either once or twice 56 days apart.

The table came from immunoSEQ multiplex PCR; TCRdb's copy has only in-frame clones and leaves some out. The repertoire includes about 350,000 clones, more than 75% of them detected once, and approximately 3.5% sits in the top ten. Whole-study findings and limits: Total T cell responses, in the TCR breadth and depth analyses, may have been underestimated.

Treatment here: 19 received Ad26.COV2.S at low or high dose, single or two shots; 5 received placebo; per-sample allocation not given. After the first vaccine or placebo injection, samples were drawn on day 63. Adults aged 18-55 years in Boston included the donor. Spike of the Wuhan-strain SARS-CoV-2 was expressed by an Ad26 vector, which formed the vaccine. The CDR3 is 14 residues long. V dropped 3 bases and J dropped 7 bases, with 12 bases sitting between them. Germline lookup yields CDR1 LNHDA and CDR2 SQIVND (reference sequence). Points on this clone: Its antigen is undetermined.

The sample in question was peripheral blood, obtained in a trial of Ad26.COV2.S vaccine versus placebo. The V and J genes are TRBV19 and TRBJ1-4; D unclear. This TCR came from a person aged 18-65 years who received the Ad26.COV2.S COVID-19 vaccine or a placebo. The CDR3: CASSIVRHAEKLFF. CDR3 sequence (DNA): TGTGCCAGTAGTATCGTCCGGCATGCTGAAAAACTGTTTTTT.